The 29 T cell receptor beta chains listed next were all sequenced from one sample in a study of T cells after yellow fever vaccination. Each CDR3 protein gets one entry after TCRdb re-called the 5' RACE reads with MiXCR. The sample shows hundreds of thousands of distinct CDR3 sequences, approximately 13% of them seen only once. The material was PBMCs, obtained on the day of the yellow fever booster vaccination. The receptors originated from a man aged 30 to 45 who received the YFV17D yellow fever vaccine.

This clonotype was observed at least ten times. This sequence joins TRBV7-2 and TRBJ2-3, with a possible D match to TRBD2 (6 bases). The CDR3 contains 16 residues. The germline gives CDR1 SGHTA, CDR2 FQGNSA. V shed 5 bases and J shed 2 bases, with 17 bases lying between them. CDR3 in amino acids: CASSQDYPNPTDTQYF. DNA for the CDR3: TGTGCCAGCAGCCAGGACTACCCGAACCCCACAGATACGCAGTATTTT.

This clonotype showed up just a few times. The chain employs TRBV7-2 and TRBJ2-2; TRBD1 matches 8 bases. Germline V gene lookup returns CDR1 SGHTA and CDR2 FQGNSA. The length of the CDR3 is 14 residues. The ends lost 6 bases at V and 8 bases at J; junction bases unmatched: 8. The CDR3 nucleotides read TGTGCCAGCAGAGGACAGGGCGGAATGGGGGAGCTGTTTTTT. It yields the protein CASRGQGGMGELFF.

The chain recombines TRBV20-1 with TRBJ1-4; D not certain. This CDR3 has 13 amino acids. CDR1 is DFQATT, CDR2 SNEGSKA, per germline (reference sequence). V lost 4 bases and J lost 4, with 10 bases in between. The CDR3 is CSAIKGLNEKLFF. The DNA for the CDR3 is TGCAGTGCTATCAAAGGCCTTAATGAAAAACTGTTTTTT.

The V gene is TRBV20-1, the J gene TRBJ2-7; 9 positions match TRBD1. This CDR3 contains 13 residues. After removal of 7 bases from V and 3 bases from J, the junction contained 7 bases not matched to a gene. Germline lookup yields CDR1 DFQATT and CDR2 SNEGSKA (reference sequence). The CDR3 coding sequence is TGCAGTGGCCTCCGGGACAGGGACTACGAGCAGTACTTC. Translated, it gives CSGLRDRDYEQYF.

This clonotype showed up just a few times. The chain joins TRBV12-3 or TRBV12-4 to TRBJ2-7; possibly TRBD1 or TRBD2 for D (5 bases each). Trimming pared 1 base from V and 2 bases from J, leaving 15 bases between. This CDR3 has 16 residues. CDR3 loop: CASSLGRGRVAYEQYF. CDR3 nucleotides: TGTGCCAGCAGTTTAGGTCGGGGCAGGGTTGCCTACGAGCAGTACTTC.

The sample holds a few counts of this clonotype. The chain has TRBV9 and TRBJ2-2; 8 bases agree with TRBD1. After removal of 9 bases from V and 2 bases from J, the junction contained 6 bases not matched to a gene. Germline CDR1 and CDR2: SGDLS and YYNGEE. This CDR3 has 14 residues. CDR3 sequence: CATAQGANTGELFF. As DNA, the CDR3 is TGTGCCACAGCCCAGGGGGCTAACACCGGGGAGCTGTTTTTT.

This clonotype came up a few times. The chain carries TRBV5-5 and TRBJ1-1; D is unclear. The germline gives CDR1 SGHKS, CDR2 YYEKEE (reference sequence). This CDR3 has 16 residues. Deletions cut 4 bases from V and 0 bases from J, with 16 bases between. Here the CDR3 reads CASSPAEVFMNTEAFF. In nucleotides, the CDR3 is TGTGCCAGCAGCCCCGCGGAGGTGTTTATGAACACTGAAGCTTTCTTT.

This chain links TRBV20-1 with TRBJ2-4; D possibly corresponds to TRBD2 (5 bases). The length of the CDR3 is 13 residues. Germline assignment: CDR1 DFQATT and CDR2 SNEGSKA (reference sequence). Trimming took 5 bases from V and 3 from J, leaving 11 bases between them. CDR3 sequence (DNA): TGCAGTGCTCCTCCCGGGGTCAAAAACATTCAGTACTTC. This codes for CSAPPGVKNIQYF.

The chain recombines TRBV19 with TRBJ2-1, with TRBD2 matching over 8 bases. CDR1 and CDR2 from the germline V gene are LNHDA and SQIVND (reference sequence). The CDR3 extends over 15 amino acids. The V gene end was trimmed by 8 bases and the J gene end by 0 bases; junction bases not matched to a gene: 6. The CDR3 reads CASGAGDRSYNEQFF. The CDR3 DNA is TGTGCCAGTGGAGCGGGAGACCGCTCCTACAATGAGCAGTTCTTC.

This clonotype showed up just a few times. The V and J genes are TRBV6-5 and TRBJ2-1; TRBD2 matches at 11 bases. CDR1 MNHEY and CDR2 SVGAGI come from the germline V gene. The CDR3 is 15 residues long. V lost 2 bases, J lost 7 bases, and 4 bases stayed unmatched. The CDR3 spells CASSYIAGGLNEQFF. CDR3 coding DNA: TGTGCCAGCAGTTACATAGCGGGAGGGCTTAATGAGCAGTTCTTC.

This clonotype was observed a handful of times. The chain is built from TRBV6-2 or TRBV6-3 and TRBJ2-1, with 9 nucleotides matching TRBD2. After removal of 6 bases from V and 2 bases from J, the junction contained 5 bases not matched to a gene. Germline V gives CDR1 MNHEY, CDR2 SVGEGT. The length of the CDR3 is 15 residues. The DNA of the CDR3 is TGTGCCAGCAGAAGCGGACTAGCGCCCTACAATGAGCAGTTCTTC. Translation gives CASRSGLAPYNEQFF.

The chain couples TRBV9 to TRBJ1-1; D uncertain. Trimming removed 3 bases at V and 11 bases at J, with 23 bases between. Germline V gives CDR1 SGDLS, CDR2 YYNGEE. The CDR3 covers 15 residues. The CDR3 DNA sequence: TGTGCCAGCAGCGCCAAAGAAGAGACACGGGGAAGGGCTTTCTTT. Its protein is CASSAKEETRGRAFF. Full variable domain (rest looked up from reference TRBV9 and TRBJ1-1): DSGVTQTPKHLITATGQRVTLRCSPRSGDLSVYWYQQSLDQGLQFLIQYYNGEERAKGNILERFSAQQFPDLHSELNLSSLELGDSALYFCASSAKEETRGRAFFGQGTRLTVV.

The chain employs TRBV10-3 and TRBJ1-2, with 9 bases that match TRBD1. CDR1 is ENHRY, CDR2 SYGVKD, per germline. V lost 7 bases, J lost 4 bases, and 7 bases stayed unmatched. CDR3 length equals 14 residues. The CDR3 DNA reads TGTGCCATCAACCTAGGGACAGGGACCTATGGCTACACCTTC. Translated, it gives CAINLGTGTYGYTF.

In this sample, this clonotype turned up a few times. The genes are TRBV20-1 and TRBJ2-1, with D unclear. The ends were cut back, 2 bases at V and 15 bases at J, with 14 bases in the middle. This CDR3 region has 11 residues. CDR1 and CDR2 (germline): DFQATT, SNEGSKA (reference sequence). CDR3 sequence: CSARTNFSSFF. The DNA for the CDR3 is TGCAGTGCTAGAACTAACTTTAGTTCGTTCTTC.

This clonotype has only a few counts. V and J are TRBV5-5 and TRBJ2-3; 12 bases fit TRBD2. Germline values: CDR1 SGHKS, CDR2 YYEKEE (reference sequence). This CDR3 has 18 amino acids. With V trimmed by 3 bases and J by 4 bases, 12 bases remained unmatched. The DNA for the CDR3 is TGTGCCAGCAGCTCCGGGACTAGCGGGTCCAGGGGCCCAGATACGCAGTATTTT. As protein: CASSSGTSGSRGPDTQYF.

The chain carries TRBV7-8 and TRBJ2-5; 10 positions agree with TRBD1. The CDR3 extends over 15 amino acids. Losses at the gene ends were 7 bases for V and 3 bases for J; bases not matched to a gene: 8. In germline, CDR1 is SGHVS, CDR2 FQNEAQ. The CDR3 loop reads CASTPGQGVEETQYF. Written as DNA, the CDR3 is TGTGCCAGCACCCCCGGACAGGGGGTGGAAGAGACCCAGTACTTC. The whole variable domain, filled in from reference TRBV7-8 and TRBJ2-5, reads GAGVSQSPRYKVAKRGQDVALRCDPISGHVSLFWYQQALGQGPEFLTYFQNEAQLDKSGLPSDRFFAERPEGSVSTLKIQRTQQEDSAVYLCASTPGQGVEETQYFGPGTRLLVL.

The CDR3 reads CASSLPTRTGETQYF. The CDR3 nucleotides are TGTGCCAGCAGCTTGCCAACGAGGACAGGGGAGACCCAGTACTTC. V gene TRBV5-4 combines with J gene TRBJ2-5; 8 bases align to TRBD1. CDR3 length: 15 amino acids. Per the germline V gene, CDR1 is SGHNT and CDR2 is YYREEE (reference sequence). V dropped 1 base and J dropped 5; count of bases not matched to a gene: 7. The whole variable domain, remainder taken from reference TRBV5-4 and TRBJ2-5, is ETGVTQSPTHLIKTRGQQVTLRCSSQSGHNTVSWYQQALGQGPQFIFQYYREEENGRGNFPPRFSGLQFPNYSSELNVNALELDDSALYLCASSLPTRTGETQYFGPGTRLLVL.

A few counts support this clonotype. The chain uses TRBV20-1 and TRBJ2-7; D could derive from TRBD1 or TRBD2 (5 bases each). V shed 4 bases and J shed 5 bases, with 21 bases lying between them. There are 15 residues in the CDR3. Germline V gene sequence: CDR1 DFQATT, CDR2 SNEGSKA (reference sequence). The CDR3 coding sequence is TGCAGTGCTAAGTGGGGGAACTCGGTTACCCACGAGCAGTACTTC. Its protein is CSAKWGNSVTHEQYF.

This clonotype occurred a few times. V usage is TRBV12-3 or TRBV12-4 and J usage is TRBJ2-4; 7 bases match TRBD1. The J segment lost 6 bases and the V segment lost 5 bases, leaving 10 bases of the junction unmatched. CDR3 length: 15 amino acids. In DNA form, the CDR3 reads TGTGCCAGCAGTCTTAGTGACAGGGCTTCAAACATTCAGTACTTC. Residues: CASSLSDRASNIQYF.

This chain connects TRBV29-1 to TRBJ2-2, with TRBD1 as a possible D gene (5 bases). V lost 4 bases to trimming and J lost 1 base, with 7 bases between them. Germline CDR1 is SQVTM and CDR2 is ANQGSEA. The length of the CDR3 is 13 residues. For the CDR3, the DNA is TGCAGCGTTGGACAGAGGAACACCGGGGAGCTGTTTTTT. This sequence encodes CSVGQRNTGELFF.

This clonotype was seen at least ten times. The chain carries TRBV12-3 or TRBV12-4 and TRBJ2-4; D gene uncertain. The CDR3 loop spans 14 amino acids. V lost 1 base and J lost 2, with 6 bases in between. The CDR3 DNA follows: TGTGCCAGCAGTTTAGAGTCCACCAAAAACATTCAGTACTTC. It codes for CASSLESTKNIQYF.

The chain uses TRBV2 and TRBJ2-1; TRBD2 aligns across 11 bases. This CDR3 is built from 15 residues. V trimming: 3 bases; J trimming: 6 bases; junction bases outside the gene matches: 4. Looked up from germline, CDR1 is SNHLY and CDR2 is FYNNEI. DNA of the CDR3: TGTGCCAGCAGTGACTTAGCGGGAGGGGTCAATGAGCAGTTCTTC. Translated, it gives CASSDLAGGVNEQFF.

This sequence joins TRBV20-1 and TRBJ2-7, with D possibly matching TRBD1 (5 bases). Germline CDR1 and CDR2: DFQATT and SNEGSKA (reference sequence). Trimming removed 0 bases at V and 3 bases at J, with 12 bases between. The CDR3 consists of 14 residues. CDR3 nucleotides: TGCAGTGCTAGAGATCCTCAGGGTAACTACGAGCAGTACTTC. Its protein is CSARDPQGNYEQYF.

The chain uses TRBV5-1 and TRBJ1-3; D gene ambiguous. Germline V CDR1 and CDR2: SGHRS, YFSETQ. The V end was cut by 4 bases, the J end by 0 bases, with 8 bases between. The CDR3 covers 14 residues. DNA for the CDR3: TGCGCCAGCAGCAAGGACGGCTCTGGAAACACCATATATTTT. Translation: CASSKDGSGNTIYF.

This clonotype was found a few times. J is TRBJ1-2 and V is TRBV25-1, with D maybe TRBD1 (6 bases). The CDR3 contains 16 residues. Germline V CDR1 and CDR2: MGHDK, SYGVNS. The ends were cut back, 1 base at V and 3 bases at J, with 15 bases in the middle. The CDR3 loop is CASSELEAGDDYGYTF. CDR3 bases: TGTGCCAGCAGTGAATTGGAAGCAGGGGATGACTATGGCTACACCTTC.

The chain employs TRBV5-1 and TRBJ1-2, with a possible D match to TRBD1 (5 bases). This CDR3 has 14 amino acids. Germline CDR1 and CDR2: SGHRS and YFSETQ. V was pared by 7 bases and J by 7 bases, with 20 bases between. The CDR3: CASQRGEGLVGYTF. The DNA for the CDR3 is TGCGCCAGCCAACGGGGGGAAGGGCTAGTTGGCTACACCTTC.

This rearrangement joins TRBV27 to TRBJ2-5, with D maybe TRBD2 (6 bases). This CDR3 has 13 amino acids. With 6 bases removed from V and 5 bases from J, the gap between germline ends came to 13 bases. The V gene's germline CDR1 is MNHEY and CDR2 SMNVEV (reference sequence). The CDR3 is CASRHRDLETQYF. The CDR3 coding sequence is TGTGCCAGCAGACACCGGGACTTGGAGACCCAGTACTTC.

The gene calls are TRBV5-4 and TRBJ2-1; 7 bases fit TRBD2. CDR3 length: 16 residues. Germline V lookup: CDR1 SGHNT, CDR2 YYREEE (reference sequence). The junction had 4 bases not matched to a gene; V was cut back by 0 bases and J by 1 base. CDR3 sequence (DNA): TGTGCCAGCAGCTTGGAAAGCGGGAATTCCTACAATGAGCAGTTCTTC. The encoded protein is CASSLESGNSYNEQFF.

This clonotype was counted a few times. The chain carries TRBV7-8 and TRBJ1-2; perhaps TRBD1 as D (5 bases). There are 16 residues in the CDR3. Trimming pared 1 base from V and 4 bases from J, leaving 16 bases between. Germline-derived CDR1 and CDR2 are SGHVS and FQNEAQ. CDR3: CASSLVGQSGIYGYTF. The CDR3 region has the DNA TGTGCCAGCAGCTTAGTTGGCCAGTCAGGGATCTATGGCTACACCTTC.